These 15 T cell receptor beta chains originate from one sample sequenced in a study of blood T cell repertoires in COVID-19. The protocol was immunoSEQ multiplex PCR, while the TCRdb copy is restricted to in-frame clones and leaves out a portion. The data contain around 24,000 clones, roughly 91% of them singletons. What was sequenced was peripheral blood. The receptors were sampled from a man aged 65 to 85 with COVID-19, enrolled during active disease.

This chain joins TRBV30 and TRBJ1-1; D gene uncertain. CDR1 GTSNPN and CDR2 SVGIG come from the germline V gene (reference sequence). Trimming stripped 0 bases from V and 3 bases from J, with 8 bases between. The CDR3 is 13 residues long. The CDR3 nucleotides read TGTGCCTGGAGTGTACTTCCCCACACTGAAGCTTTCTTT. As protein: CAWSVLPHTEAFF. The complete variable domain, with remaining parts taken from reference TRBV30 and TRBJ1-1, reads SQTIHQWPATLVQPVGSPLSLECTVEGTSNPNLYWYRQAAGRGLQLLFYSVGIGQISSEVPQNLSASRPQDRQFILSSKKLLLSDSGFYLCAWSVLPHTEAFFGQGTRLTVV.

This clone has just a few counts. V usage is TRBV7-9 and J usage is TRBJ2-3; 7 positions agree with TRBD1. V was clipped by 1 base and J by 1 base; unmatched bases: 5. Germline values: CDR1 SEHNR, CDR2 FQNEAQ (reference sequence). The CDR3 covers 16 residues. In nucleotides, the CDR3 is TGTGCCAGCAGCTTAGACGGCCAGGGGGGCACAGATACGCAGTATTTT. Its protein product is CASSLDGQGGTDTQYF.

A single count supports this clone. The rearrangement links TRBV11-2 to TRBJ2-3; TRBD2 agrees at 14 bases. Germline CDR1 SGHAT, CDR2 FQNNGV. CDR3 length equals 19 residues. The V segment lost 4 bases and the J segment 10 bases; nucleotides outside the gene matches: 19. Here the CDR3 reads CASSSLRGLAGVRGWAQYF. The CDR3 bases are TGTGCCAGCAGCTCCCTCCGGGGACTAGCGGGAGTTAGGGGGTGGGCGCAGTATTTT.

The chain has TRBV7-9 and TRBJ2-7; D is undetermined. From germline, CDR1 is SEHNR and CDR2 FQNEAQ (reference sequence). CDR3 length: 14 amino acids. Trimming took off 4 bases at V and 5 bases at J, with 15 bases between the two ends. CDR3 region: CASSSIPPSDEQYF. CDR3 bases: TGTGCCAGCAGCTCAATCCCCCCCAGCGACGAGCAGTACTTC.

This clone has only a few counts. The rearrangement uses TRBV27 and TRBJ1-2; 7 nucleotides match TRBD1. Germline CDR1 reads MNHEY; CDR2 reads SMNVEV (reference sequence). There are 12 residues in the CDR3. V was pared by 8 bases and J by 8 bases, with 8 bases of the junction left unmatched. The CDR3 spells CASASRGLGYTF. DNA for the CDR3: TGTGCCAGCGCCTCGAGGGGGCTGGGCTACACCTTC.

The chain combines TRBV6-5 with TRBJ2-7; D possibly corresponds to TRBD1 (6 bases). The CDR3 has 11 residues. V gave up 7 bases and J gave up 4 bases, with 8 bases separating them. Germline CDR1 MNHEY, CDR2 SVGAGI. The DNA of the CDR3 is TGTGCCAGCAATCAGGGGTACGAGCAGTACTTC. This sequence encodes CASNQGYEQYF.

The genes are TRBV5-1 and TRBJ2-2; D perhaps matches TRBD1 (6 bases). CDR1 and CDR2 from the germline V gene are SGHRS and YFSETQ. The CDR3 contains 14 residues. Trimming took 7 bases from V and 1 from J, leaving 11 bases between them. Here the CDR3 DNA reads TGCGCCAGCGGGACATCTCAGAACACCGGGGAGCTGTTTTTT. The encoded protein is CASGTSQNTGELFF.

As concerns this clone: One end of the junction fails to match germline, which may point to a read error. The J gene is TRBJ1-4, the V gene TRBV5-1; tentative D call: TRBD1 (6 bases). This CDR3 contains 12 residues. CDR1 SGHRS and CDR2 YFSETQ come from the germline V gene. CDR3 DNA: TGCGCCAGCAGCTTGGCCGGACAGTATCCGGTTTTT. It translates to CASSLAGQYPVF. Full variable domain (rest looked up from reference TRBV5-1 and TRBJ1-4): KAGVTQTPRYLIKTRGQQVTLSCSPISGHRSVSWYQQTPGQGLQFLFEYFSETQRNKGNFPGRFSGRQFSNSRSEMNVSTLELGDSALYLCASSLAGQYPVFGSGTQLSVL.

V usage is TRBV5-1 and J usage is TRBJ1-4; no reliable D call. V lost 4 bases, J lost 3 bases, and 13 bases lay in between. Germline lookup yields CDR1 SGHRS and CDR2 YFSETQ. The CDR3 covers 15 residues. CDR3: CASSLSGLANEKLFF. The CDR3 DNA reads as TGCGCCAGCAGCCTCAGCGGATTGGCTAATGAAAAACTGTTTTTT. Full variable domain (rest looked up from reference TRBV5-1 and TRBJ1-4): KAGVTQTPRYLIKTRGQQVTLSCSPISGHRSVSWYQQTPGQGLQFLFEYFSETQRNKGNFPGRFSGRQFSNSRSEMNVSTLELGDSALYLCASSLSGLANEKLFFGSGTQLSVL.

This clone was seen just once. The chain combines TRBV4-1 with TRBJ2-2, with D unclear. CDR1 is MGHRA, CDR2 YSYEKL, per germline. The CDR3 is 15 amino acids. V gave up 1 base and J gave up 3 bases, with 9 bases separating them. CDR3 bases: TGCGCCAGCAGCCAAGGAATAGCACACACCGGGGAGCTGTTTTTT. Translation gives CASSQGIAHTGELFF.

The chain links TRBV10-1 to TRBJ2-5, with D possibly TRBD2 on 5 matching bases. V lost 4 bases and J lost 2, with 11 bases in between. Germline CDR1 WNHNN, CDR2 SYGVQD (reference sequence). The CDR3 is 14 residues long. In nucleotides, the CDR3 is TGCGCCAGCAGTGTATCCAGCGGACAAGAGACCCAGTACTTC. The encoded protein is CASSVSSGQETQYF.

The chain recombines TRBV11-2 with TRBJ1-3, with 8 bases matching TRBD1. J lost 4 bases, V lost 6 bases, and 8 bases had no gene match. CDR3 length: 15 residues. Germline-derived CDR1 and CDR2 are SGHAT and FQNNGV. This CDR3 reads CASRLDRVEGNTIYF. The CDR3 DNA sequence: TGTGCCAGCAGATTGGACAGGGTAGAAGGAAACACCATATATTTT.

This clone showed up just once. The chain links TRBV5-4 to TRBJ1-2; TRBD1 matches at 7 bases. Germline V gives CDR1 SGHNT, CDR2 YYREEE (reference sequence). The CDR3 consists of 15 residues. Trimming removed 5 bases from V and 6 bases from J; junction bases left unmatched: 13. CDR3 in amino acids: CASSSRQGMEHGYTF. CDR3 sequence (DNA): TGTGCCAGCAGTTCTCGACAGGGCATGGAGCATGGCTACACCTTC.

This chain connects TRBV10-1 to TRBJ1-1; D unclear. This CDR3 has 13 residues. V was pared by 6 bases and J by 1 base, with 9 bases between. The germline gives CDR1 WNHNN, CDR2 SYGVQD (reference sequence). This chain's CDR3 is CASRMSKNTEAFF. The CDR3 DNA reads as TGCGCCAGCAGAATGAGTAAGAACACTGAAGCTTTCTTT.

The chain has TRBV6-6 and TRBJ1-2; a possible D gene is TRBD1 (6 bases). Germline V gene lookup returns CDR1 MNHNY and CDR2 SVGAGI (reference sequence). This CDR3 has 12 residues. V lost 5 bases to trimming and J lost 6 bases, with 10 bases between them. The CDR3 is CASSINRDGYTF. For the CDR3, the DNA is TGTGCCAGCAGTATTAACAGGGATGGCTACACCTTC.